This entry is about one T cell receptor beta chain. This clonotype showed up many times. The clone's antigen remains unknown. There are no base qualities to consult, and no much larger clone falls within one base. Patients with ophthalmopathy had moderately to severely active disease, with a Clinical Activity Score of 3 or more, a NOSPECS grade of 4 or more, and a disease duration of less than 3 months. Patients were excluded if they had other autoimmune diseases, uncontrolled infections, pregnancy or lactation. Clinical symptoms, serum thyroxine, TRAb, thyroid ultrasound and orbital computed tomography formed the basis of the diagnosis. PBMCs were isolated from more than 9 ml of fresh peripheral blood by Ficoll-Paque density gradient centrifugation. Total RNA was extracted using Trizol reagent, and RNA quality was checked on an Agilent 2100 Bioanalyzer. The germline V gene supplies CDR1 KGHDR and CDR2 SFDVKD. From V the trimming removes 5 bases and from J it removes 5 bases, while the gene matches leave 10 bases of the junction unaccounted for. The CDR3 runs 16 residues from the cysteine to the phenylalanine. Only the CDR3 portion is preserved as DNA: 48 bases, with reading frame beginning at the first base.

The data originate from a study of Graves' ophthalmopathy and Graves' hyperthyroidism (dated by TCRdb to 2016 to 2019). As for the study more broadly: Peripheral blood was collected at initial diagnosis, before any treatment. The independent validation cohort included 18 hyperthyroidism patients plus 17 patients who later progressed from hyperthyroidism to ophthalmopathy. In six or seven hyperthyroidism patients, the T-cell repertoires found in thyroid tissue were compared with those found in blood. For training and testing, the 100 or so patients in the discovery cohort were randomly divided in a 7:3 ratio. TCR beta repertoire signatures were used to distinguish Graves' ophthalmopathy from Graves' hyperthyroidism and to predict progression to ophthalmopathy. Following sample collection, hyperthyroidism patients were given methimazole at a starting dose of 30 mg daily, and ophthalmopathy patients were given high-dose intravenous methylprednisolone. A discovery set of 95 to 100 patients (around 44 ophthalmopathy, 55 to 60 stable hyperthyroidism) was enrolled to explore V-J signatures distinguishing ophthalmopathy from hyperthyroidism. In total, some 140 blood samples were TCR-sequenced: 40 to 45 ophthalmopathy, 80 or so hyperthyroidism and some 17 hyperthyroidism-to-ophthalmopathy patients.

General study outcomes and caveats: Most expanded thyroid clonotypes with a frequency above 0.001 also appeared in blood, which suggests that blood repertoires may reflect the immune response in the thyroid. In validation, the model predicted ophthalmopathy progression with about 70% sensitivity and approximately 75% specificity; 12 predicted patients were CT-confirmed with GO in a median of approximately six months. Sample size was not statistically predetermined, and group allocation was not concealed from the investigators. The 13-signature model separated ophthalmopathy from stable hyperthyroidism with 85% to 90% sensitivity and about 81% specificity in cross-validation, and 80%/75% in the test set.

For repertoire sequencing, the TCR beta CDR3 regions were amplified from RNA transcripts. The first round was an RT-PCR using HTBI primers with the Qiagen OneStep RT-PCR kit, and this first round was followed by a second-round multiplex PCR, then size selection and purification. Sequencing of the libraries was carried out on an Illumina HiSeq2000 in paired-end mode with 100 bp reads. The paper's processing steps were these. SOAPnuke was used to process the reads, throwing out any read that had adapters, had uncalled bases, had a mean Phred below 15, or lacked an exact constant-primer or identifier match. COPE v1.2.5 was used to merge high-quality paired reads. Clonotypes were defined as unique nucleotide sequences and were aligned to IMGT TRB V, D and J references using MiTCR v1.1. Only V-J combinations with frequency above 0.0001 were analysed, covering approximately 99% of repertoires. A TCR clonal expansion and chaos score per V-J combination was defined as the ratio of F50 clonal expansion to chaos observed in the TCRdist matrix. Welch's t-statistics and random forest were used to narrow the features down to around 12 V-J combinations, which were then fed into a naive Bayes classifier. The similarity between thyroid and blood repertoires was quantified using the Morisita-Horn index. TCRdb reprocessed the public reads (quality trimming at Q25 with fastp, clone calling with MiXCR) and kept in-frame beta chains. Every distinct CDR3 protein forms one entry, paired with its most common genes and DNA. The V and J calls reflect TCRdb's pipeline rather than the authors' work. This sample holds 150,000 to 200,000 distinct CDR3 sequences; roughly 36% were observed only once. Jointly, the top ten make up about 9.5% of the sample.

Sequenced material: peripheral blood. Recombination connected TRBV24-1 to TRBJ2-5; TRBD2 lines up with 10 middle nucleotides. The receptor was isolated from a man aged 25 to 45 with Graves' ophthalmopathy. Donor details come from another sample of the same person, matched by shared clones. The DNA sequence is TGTGCCACCAGTGTGGCTAGCGGGAGCTCGGGGGAGACCCAGTACTTC. This gives the protein CATSVASGSSGETQYF.